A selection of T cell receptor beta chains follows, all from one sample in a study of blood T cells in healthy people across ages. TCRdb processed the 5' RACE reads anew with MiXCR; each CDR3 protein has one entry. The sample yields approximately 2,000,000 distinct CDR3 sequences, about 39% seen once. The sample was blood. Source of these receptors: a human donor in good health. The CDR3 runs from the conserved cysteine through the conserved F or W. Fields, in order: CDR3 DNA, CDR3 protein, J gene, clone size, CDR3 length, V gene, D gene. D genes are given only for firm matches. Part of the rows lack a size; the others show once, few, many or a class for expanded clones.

cdr3_nt: TGCAGTGCTACCCTTAAAGAGACCCAGTACTTC
cdr3_aa: CSATLKETQYF
j_call: TRBJ2-5
clone_size: -
cdr3_length: 11
v_call: TRBV20-1
d_call: -

cdr3_nt: TGCGCCAGCAGCCACCGGACTGTCCCTAACGGATATGGCTACACCTTC
cdr3_aa: CASSHRTVPNGYGYTF
j_call: TRBJ1-2
clone_size: -
cdr3_length: 16
v_call: TRBV4-1
d_call: -

cdr3_nt: TGTGCCAGCAGCTACACCGGGACAGGGTTCGCAGATACGCAGTATTTT
cdr3_aa: CASSYTGTGFADTQYF
j_call: TRBJ2-3
clone_size: -
cdr3_length: 16
v_call: TRBV28
d_call: TRBD1

cdr3_nt: TGTGCCAGCAGCTTGAAACCGGGACACTTTCCCTACGAGCAGTACTTC
cdr3_aa: CASSLKPGHFPYEQYF
j_call: TRBJ2-7
clone_size: few
cdr3_length: 16
v_call: TRBV7-9
d_call: -

cdr3_nt: TGTGCCAGCAGCCCCGGTAGGCCCAGGGGCTACACCTTC
cdr3_aa: CASSPGRPRGYTF
j_call: TRBJ1-2
clone_size: -
cdr3_length: 13
v_call: TRBV6-2/TRBV6-3
d_call: -

cdr3_nt: TGTGCCAGCAGCTTAAAATGGGGGCCGCCTGGGGGCTACACCTTC
cdr3_aa: CASSLKWGPPGGYTF
j_call: TRBJ1-2
clone_size: -
cdr3_length: 15
v_call: TRBV7-2
d_call: -

cdr3_nt: TGTGCCAGCAGTTACTCCGCACAGGCTGGGGCCAACGTCCTGACTTTC
cdr3_aa: CASSYSAQAGANVLTF
j_call: TRBJ2-6
clone_size: few
cdr3_length: 16
v_call: TRBV6-5
d_call: -

cdr3_nt: TGTGCCAGCAGTTCTTCCCTCACGATCTATGGCTACACCTTC
cdr3_aa: CASSSSLTIYGYTF
j_call: TRBJ1-2
clone_size: few
cdr3_length: 14
v_call: TRBV12-3/TRBV12-4
d_call: -

cdr3_nt: TGTGCCAGCAGCTCGTCCGGACTAGCGGTCTACAATGAGCAGTTCTTC
cdr3_aa: CASSSSGLAVYNEQFF
j_call: TRBJ2-1
clone_size: many
cdr3_length: 16
v_call: TRBV7-2
d_call: TRBD2

cdr3_nt: TGTGCCAGCAGTTTTGCAGGGGACTCGTATGGCTACACCTTC
cdr3_aa: CASSFAGDSYGYTF
j_call: TRBJ1-2
clone_size: -
cdr3_length: 14
v_call: TRBV6-2/TRBV6-3
d_call: -

cdr3_nt: TGCAGCGTAAATCAGCGCTTACAAGAGACCCAGTACTTC
cdr3_aa: CSVNQRLQETQYF
j_call: TRBJ2-5
clone_size: -
cdr3_length: 13
v_call: TRBV29-1
d_call: -

cdr3_nt: TGTGCCAGCAGGTTGGGACAGGGGGGCACAGATACGCAGTATTTT
cdr3_aa: CASRLGQGGTDTQYF
j_call: TRBJ2-3
clone_size: -
cdr3_length: 15
v_call: TRBV12-3/TRBV12-4
d_call: TRBD1

cdr3_nt: TGTGCCAGCAGCCAAGTGGGGACAGAAGCAACTAATGAAAAACTGTTTTTT
cdr3_aa: CASSQVGTEATNEKLFF
j_call: TRBJ1-4
clone_size: -
cdr3_length: 17
v_call: TRBV3-1
d_call: TRBD1

cdr3_nt: TGTGCCAGCAGCTTCTCCGGCCCCGGAGCCGTAGATACGCAGTATTTT
cdr3_aa: CASSFSGPGAVDTQYF
j_call: TRBJ2-3
clone_size: -
cdr3_length: 16
v_call: TRBV13
d_call: -

cdr3_nt: TGCAGTGCTAGGTCGGGTTACGAGCAGTACTTC
cdr3_aa: CSARSGYEQYF
j_call: TRBJ2-7
clone_size: few
cdr3_length: 11
v_call: TRBV20-1
d_call: -

cdr3_nt: TGTGTCAGCAGCGCAGCGTATCAGCCCCAGCATTTT
cdr3_aa: CVSSAAYQPQHF
j_call: TRBJ1-5
clone_size: -
cdr3_length: 12
v_call: TRBV6-2/TRBV6-3
d_call: -

cdr3_nt: TGTGCCAGCGTCGATATAAAGAGCTATGGCTACACCTTC
cdr3_aa: CASVDIKSYGYTF
j_call: TRBJ1-2
clone_size: -
cdr3_length: 13
v_call: TRBV7-2
d_call: -

cdr3_nt: TGCGCCAGCAGCCAAGAGGAGGGCGGGGATGGCTACACCTTC
cdr3_aa: CASSQEEGGDGYTF
j_call: TRBJ1-2
clone_size: -
cdr3_length: 14
v_call: TRBV4-1
d_call: -

cdr3_nt: TGCAGCCTTGCGTGGGGAGGAGATACGCAGTATTTT
cdr3_aa: CSLAWGGDTQYF
j_call: TRBJ2-3
clone_size: -
cdr3_length: 12
v_call: TRBV29-1
d_call: -

cdr3_nt: TGCAGTGCTAGCTGGGAGGGGGACACTGAAGCTTTCTTT
cdr3_aa: CSASWEGDTEAFF
j_call: TRBJ1-1
clone_size: once
cdr3_length: 13
v_call: TRBV20-1
d_call: -

cdr3_nt: TGTGCCAGCAGCAACTTAGGCCCTGGACAGGGAATAGATACGCAGTATTTT
cdr3_aa: CASSNLGPGQGIDTQYF
j_call: TRBJ2-3
clone_size: -
cdr3_length: 17
v_call: TRBV7-2
d_call: TRBD1

cdr3_nt: TGCAGCGTTACTAGCGGGGGGTATCAAGAGACCCAGTACTTC
cdr3_aa: CSVTSGGYQETQYF
j_call: TRBJ2-5
clone_size: -
cdr3_length: 14
v_call: TRBV29-1
d_call: TRBD2

cdr3_nt: TGTGCCAGCAGCTCCCGCCTGGGGGCACGACAGCCCCAGCATTTT
cdr3_aa: CASSSRLGARQPQHF
j_call: TRBJ1-5
clone_size: -
cdr3_length: 15
v_call: TRBV7-2
d_call: -

cdr3_nt: TGCGCCAGCAGCCAGGAACAGCGGATTAACTATGGCTACACCTTC
cdr3_aa: CASSQEQRINYGYTF
j_call: TRBJ1-2
clone_size: -
cdr3_length: 15
v_call: TRBV4-1
d_call: -

cdr3_nt: TGTGCCAGCAGTTTCAGGGGGGGATTCTCGTTCTTC
cdr3_aa: CASSFRGGFSFF
j_call: TRBJ2-1
clone_size: -
cdr3_length: 12
v_call: TRBV12-3/TRBV12-4
d_call: -

cdr3_nt: TGCGCCAGCAGCCAAGTGCATATAGCAGGGACCGAGCAGTACTTC
cdr3_aa: CASSQVHIAGTEQYF
j_call: TRBJ2-7
clone_size: -
cdr3_length: 15
v_call: TRBV4-1
d_call: -

cdr3_nt: TGTGCCAGCAGCCCAGGGACAGGGGATACCTACGAGCAGTACTTC
cdr3_aa: CASSPGTGDTYEQYF
j_call: TRBJ2-7
clone_size: -
cdr3_length: 15
v_call: TRBV7-6
d_call: TRBD1

cdr3_nt: TGCGCCAGCAGCTTGGAGGCCGTCGGGACGGTCCTATCTATGGGAGGCTGCACCTTC
cdr3_aa: CASSLEAVGTVLSMGGCTF
j_call: TRBJ1-2
clone_size: -
cdr3_length: 19
v_call: TRBV5-1
d_call: -

cdr3_nt: TGTGCCAGCAGTTTATCAGTGACTAGCGGGGGTACTTACGAGCAGTACTTC
cdr3_aa: CASSLSVTSGGTYEQYF
j_call: TRBJ2-7
clone_size: -
cdr3_length: 17
v_call: TRBV12-3/TRBV12-4
d_call: TRBD2

cdr3_nt: TGTGCCAGCAGTTTACGCGGGACTAGCTGGGACGAGCAGTACTTC
cdr3_aa: CASSLRGTSWDEQYF
j_call: TRBJ2-7
clone_size: -
cdr3_length: 15
v_call: TRBV12-3/TRBV12-4
d_call: TRBD2

cdr3_nt: TGTGCCAGCAGTTCACGTGGCAGGGGGCTATACACCTTC
cdr3_aa: CASSSRGRGLYTF
j_call: TRBJ1-2
clone_size: -
cdr3_length: 13
v_call: TRBV27
d_call: TRBD1

cdr3_nt: TGCAGGGCGCCTGCTGGCGGCACTGAAGCTTTCTTT
cdr3_aa: CRAPAGGTEAFF
j_call: TRBJ1-1
clone_size: -
cdr3_length: 12
v_call: TRBV20-1
d_call: -

cdr3_nt: TGCGCCAGCAGCTTGGCCCTAGCGGGGAGTGAGCAGTTCTTC
cdr3_aa: CASSLALAGSEQFF
j_call: TRBJ2-1
clone_size: few
cdr3_length: 14
v_call: TRBV5-1
d_call: TRBD2

cdr3_nt: TGTGCCAGCAGCTCCCCGCGTCCCCAGATAGCGGAAAAACTGTTTTTT
cdr3_aa: CASSSPRPQIAEKLFF
j_call: TRBJ1-4
clone_size: -
cdr3_length: 16
v_call: TRBV7-8
d_call: -

cdr3_nt: TGTGCCATCAGTGAGTCGACCCTCACCTCTGGGGCCAACGTCCAGACTTTC
cdr3_aa: CAISESTLTSGANVQTF
j_call: TRBJ2-6
clone_size: once
cdr3_length: 17
v_call: TRBV10-3
d_call: -

cdr3_nt: TGCAGCGTTGAAGCAGGCCCAGGCTCCTACAATGAGCAGTTCTTC
cdr3_aa: CSVEAGPGSYNEQFF
j_call: TRBJ2-1
clone_size: -
cdr3_length: 15
v_call: TRBV29-1
d_call: -

cdr3_nt: TGTGCCAGCAGCATACTACCGGGGGGTGTAAACTATGGCTACACCTTC
cdr3_aa: CASSILPGGVNYGYTF
j_call: TRBJ1-2
clone_size: -
cdr3_length: 16
v_call: TRBV7-2
d_call: -

cdr3_nt: TGCGCCAGCAAAGAGGGACTCAAGACCGAAGAGCAGTACTTC
cdr3_aa: CASKEGLKTEEQYF
j_call: TRBJ2-7
clone_size: -
cdr3_length: 14
v_call: TRBV4-3
d_call: -

cdr3_nt: TGTGCCACCAGCAGGACGCCCACAGGGGGCCAGGACGAGCAGTACTTC
cdr3_aa: CATSRTPTGGQDEQYF
j_call: TRBJ2-7
clone_size: few
cdr3_length: 16
v_call: TRBV15
d_call: TRBD1

cdr3_nt: TGCAGTGCTAGAAGGGACTATAGCACAGATACGCAGTATTTT
cdr3_aa: CSARRDYSTDTQYF
j_call: TRBJ2-3
clone_size: many
cdr3_length: 14
v_call: TRBV20-1
d_call: TRBD2

cdr3_nt: TGTGCCAGCAGCCCCGGACTGGGGGCCCGGGATACGCAGTATTTT
cdr3_aa: CASSPGLGARDTQYF
j_call: TRBJ2-3
clone_size: few
cdr3_length: 15
v_call: TRBV5-6
d_call: -

cdr3_nt: TGCGCCAGCAGGAGCTCAGGGGACTACATGGGGTACGAGCAGTACTTC
cdr3_aa: CASRSSGDYMGYEQYF
j_call: TRBJ2-7
clone_size: -
cdr3_length: 16
v_call: TRBV5-1
d_call: -

cdr3_nt: TGCGGTGCTAGAGACTCAGGACTAGCGGGGGCCATATACGAGCAGTACTTC
cdr3_aa: CGARDSGLAGAIYEQYF
j_call: TRBJ2-7
clone_size: -
cdr3_length: 17
v_call: TRBV20-1
d_call: TRBD2

cdr3_nt: TGTGCCAGCAGCTTACAGGGGGCTAGTCAAGAGACCCAGTACTTC
cdr3_aa: CASSLQGASQETQYF
j_call: TRBJ2-5
clone_size: -
cdr3_length: 15
v_call: TRBV7-2
d_call: TRBD1

cdr3_nt: TGTGCCATCAGTGATAAATCCCGCGACAGGTCCGGTGGCTACACCTTC
cdr3_aa: CAISDKSRDRSGGYTF
j_call: TRBJ1-2
clone_size: many
cdr3_length: 16
v_call: TRBV10-3
d_call: -

cdr3_nt: TGTGCCAGCAGTTTCTTGGCCTACGAGCAGTACTTC
cdr3_aa: CASSFLAYEQYF
j_call: TRBJ2-7
clone_size: -
cdr3_length: 12
v_call: TRBV27
d_call: -

cdr3_nt: TGCAGCGTCGCCACCACGAGGGCCTACGAGCAGTACTTC
cdr3_aa: CSVATTRAYEQYF
j_call: TRBJ2-7
clone_size: few
cdr3_length: 13
v_call: TRBV29-1
d_call: -

cdr3_nt: TGTGCTAGCAGCCTTAGGGCGGAACCCAAAGAGACCCAGTACTTC
cdr3_aa: CASSLRAEPKETQYF
j_call: TRBJ2-5
clone_size: few
cdr3_length: 15
v_call: TRBV7-7
d_call: -

cdr3_nt: TGCGCCAGCAGCTCACCGGGACAGGGAACGAATACGCAGTATTTT
cdr3_aa: CASSSPGQGTNTQYF
j_call: TRBJ2-3
clone_size: -
cdr3_length: 15
v_call: TRBV5-1
d_call: TRBD1

cdr3_nt: TGTGCCAGCAGTTTTGCTCAGGGTCTTTCAGGGAATGAGCAGTTCTTC
cdr3_aa: CASSFAQGLSGNEQFF
j_call: TRBJ2-1
clone_size: -
cdr3_length: 16
v_call: TRBV28
d_call: -

cdr3_nt: TGTGCCAGCAGCGTAGTCGGGACGAACACCGGGGAGCTGTTTTTT
cdr3_aa: CASSVVGTNTGELFF
j_call: TRBJ2-2
clone_size: few
cdr3_length: 15
v_call: TRBV9
d_call: -

cdr3_nt: TGTGCCAGCAGTGCGCGGGGGGAATACTACAATGAGCAGTTCTTC
cdr3_aa: CASSARGEYYNEQFF
j_call: TRBJ2-1
clone_size: few
cdr3_length: 15
v_call: TRBV6-4
d_call: TRBD2

cdr3_nt: TGTGCCAGCAGCTTGGGGACGGTATCGAAACACTATAGCTACACCTTC
cdr3_aa: CASSLGTVSKHYSYTF
j_call: TRBJ1-2
clone_size: -
cdr3_length: 16
v_call: TRBV7-6
d_call: -